The 21 T cell receptor beta chains below come from one sample, sequenced in a study of cytomegalovirus exposure and HLA in healthy donors. Primers: 60 Vbeta forward and 13 Jbeta reverse. Clones were read by immunoSEQ multiplex PCR, and TCRdb kept only the in-frame ones, dropping some. This sample carries approximately 280,000 clones, approximately 90% of them seen once, and the ten largest clones take about 2%. The sample was PBMCs. Receptors were obtained from a woman aged 18-30 years in good health and CMV-seronegative.

The chain combines TRBV2 with TRBJ1-1, with a tentative D call TRBD1 (6 bases). V lost 4 bases, J lost 5 bases, and 14 bases lay in between. The length of the CDR3 is 14 residues. From germline, CDR1 is SNHLY and CDR2 FYNNEI. CDR3 protein: CASSVQGSGTEAFF. The CDR3, as DNA: TGTGCCAGCAGTGTACAGGGAAGTGGGACTGAAGCTTTCTTT. Complete variable domain (other parts from reference TRBV2 and TRBJ1-1): EPEVTQTPSHQVTQMGQEVILRCVPISNHLYFYWYRQILGQKVEFLVSFYNNEISEKSEIFDDQFSVERPDGSNFTLKIRSTKLEDSAMYFCASSVQGSGTEAFFGQGTRLTVV.

The chain is built from TRBV19 and TRBJ1-2; no clear D. This CDR3 comprises 14 residues. V lost 4 bases to trimming and J lost 5 bases, with 14 bases between them. Germline values: CDR1 LNHDA, CDR2 SQIVND (reference sequence). The CDR3 sequence is CASSTDSAGYGYTF. The CDR3 DNA reads as TGTGCCAGTAGTACCGATTCGGCGGGTTATGGCTACACCTTC.

V and J are TRBV2 and TRBJ2-7; D uncertain. The CDR3 loop spans 13 amino acids. Trimming removed 6 bases from V and 2 bases from J, with 11 bases in between. CDR1 SNHLY and CDR2 FYNNEI come from the germline V gene. The CDR3 nucleotides are TGTGCCAGCAGGGCCTGGGCCGCCTACGAGCAGTACTTC. Its translation: CASRAWAAYEQYF. Complete variable domain (other parts from reference TRBV2 and TRBJ2-7): EPEVTQTPSHQVTQMGQEVILRCVPISNHLYFYWYRQILGQKVEFLVSFYNNEISEKSEIFDDQFSVERPDGSNFTLKIRSTKLEDSAMYFCASRAWAAYEQYFGPGTRLTVT.

The chain links TRBV6-5 to TRBJ2-5; TRBD1 matches at 7 bases. The trim removed 5 bases at V and 5 bases at J, leaving 11 bases unmatched. The CDR3 consists of 15 residues. Looked up from germline, CDR1 is MNHEY and CDR2 is SVGAGI. This chain's CDR3 is CASSTYRGVRETQYF. DNA for the CDR3: TGTGCCAGCAGTACTTACAGGGGAGTAAGGGAGACCCAGTACTTC.

This rearrangement joins TRBV27 to TRBJ2-7; 7 bases match TRBD1. Per germline, CDR1 MNHEY and CDR2 SMNVEV (reference sequence). The CDR3 runs 13 residues. Trimming removed 3 bases from V and 6 bases from J; junction bases left unmatched: 5. The CDR3 protein is CASSFRDRGEQYF. The CDR3 bases are TGTGCCAGCAGTTTTAGGGACAGAGGCGAGCAGTACTTC.

This clone turned up a few times. The chain links TRBV25-1 to TRBJ2-7, with 10 positions matching TRBD1. V lost 4 bases and J lost 5; bases outside the gene matches: 8. Germline V gives CDR1 MGHDK, CDR2 SYGVNS. The CDR3 totals 15 residues. CDR3 sequence: CASSGLDRGLNEQYF. For the CDR3, the DNA is TGTGCCAGCAGTGGCCTAGACAGGGGGCTTAACGAGCAGTACTTC.

With respect to this clone: Other nucleotide sequences from this sample produce the same CDR3. The chain couples TRBV6-5 to TRBJ1-1, with no clear D. From germline, CDR1 is MNHEY and CDR2 SVGAGI. CDR3 length equals 12 residues. V lost 4 bases, J lost 2 bases, and 5 bases lay in between. CDR3 in DNA: TGTGCCAGCAGTTCAGTTAACACTGAAGCTTTCTTT. Translated: CASSSVNTEAFF.

The chain couples TRBV29-1 to TRBJ2-1; 7 bases line up with TRBD1. V gave up 4 bases and J gave up 3 bases; unmatched junction bases: 0. This CDR3 region has 12 residues. Germline CDR1 is SQVTM and CDR2 is ANQGSEA. CDR3 DNA sequence: TGCAGCGTTGGACAGGGCTACAATGAGCAGTTCTTC. This gives the protein CSVGQGYNEQFF.

The J gene is TRBJ2-2, the V gene TRBV27; D is perhaps TRBD2 (6 bases). The CDR3 spans 14 residues. Deletions cut 2 bases from V and 6 bases from J, with 10 bases between. Germline-derived CDR1 and CDR2 are MNHEY and SMNVEV (reference sequence). The CDR3 reads CASSLRGLAGELFF. The CDR3 DNA reads TGTGCCAGCAGTTTACGGGGGTTAGCCGGGGAGCTGTTTTTT.

V usage is TRBV13 and J usage is TRBJ2-7; 9 bases are a match to TRBD1. The CDR3 loop spans 16 amino acids. Germline CDR1 reads PRHDT; CDR2 reads FYEKMQ (reference sequence). With V trimmed by 5 bases and J by 3 bases, 11 bases remained unmatched. CDR3 DNA: TGTGCCAGCAGCGGCCGGACAGGGGAGACCATCTACGAGCAGTACTTC. The encoded protein is CASSGRTGETIYEQYF.

CDR3 residues: CAISLTGQNTEAFF. CDR3 nucleotides: TGTGCCATCAGCTTGACGGGTCAGAACACTGAAGCTTTCTTT. The chain recombines TRBV10-3 with TRBJ1-1; D ambiguous. Germline CDR1 and CDR2: ENHRY and SYGVKD. Trimming removed 6 bases from V and 1 base from J, with 12 bases in between. The CDR3 contains 14 residues.

The chain recombines TRBV27 with TRBJ2-3; D gene ambiguous. The CDR3 consists of 15 residues. The ends were cut back, 5 bases at V and 0 bases at J, with 12 bases in the middle. Germline CDR1 reads MNHEY; CDR2 reads SMNVEV (reference sequence). CDR3 region: CASSMGTDSTDTQYF. Here the CDR3 DNA reads TGTGCCAGCAGTATGGGCACCGATAGCACAGATACGCAGTATTTT.

This CDR3 reads CASSQVRHNSPLHF. CDR3 sequence (DNA): TGTGCCAGCAGCCAAGTCAGGCATAATTCACCCCTCCACTTT. J is TRBJ1-6 and V is TRBV14, with D uncertain. Trimming cost V 1 base and J 5 bases, with 6 bases left between them. CDR3 length: 14 amino acids. Germline V gene data show CDR1 as SGHDN and CDR2 as FVKESK. Combining the CDR3 with reference TRBV14 and TRBJ1-6 gives the whole variable domain EAGVTQFPSHSVIEKGQTVTLRCDPISGHDNLYWYRRVMGKEIKFLLHFVKESKQDESGMPNNRFLAERTGGTYSTLKVQPAELEDSGVYFCASSQVRHNSPLHFGNGTRLTVT.

The chain recombines TRBV7-9 with TRBJ1-3; TRBD1 is a possible D gene (6 bases). The V gene lost 1 base and the J gene lost 0 bases, with 10 bases spanning the gap. Germline V gene data show CDR1 as SEHNR and CDR2 as FQNEAQ (reference sequence). This CDR3 has 16 amino acids. The CDR3 protein is CASSLGWTDSGNTIYF. The CDR3 DNA sequence: TGTGCCAGCAGCTTAGGGTGGACAGACTCTGGAAACACCATATATTTT. Based on the CDR3 plus reference TRBV7-9 and TRBJ1-3, the full variable domain is DTGVSQNPRHKITKRGQNVTFRCDPISEHNRLYWYRQTLGQGPEFLTYFQNEAQLEKSRLLSDRFSAERPKGSFSTLEIQRTEQGDSAMYLCASSLGWTDSGNTIYFGEGSWLTVV.

This chain links TRBV5-6 with TRBJ2-1; 9 bases fit TRBD1. CDR3 length: 16 amino acids. Trimming cost V 5 bases and J 5 bases; bases outside gene matches: 11. Looked up from germline, CDR1 is SGHDT and CDR2 is YYEEEE. The CDR3 protein is CASRRPRDRDDNEQFF. In nucleotides, the CDR3 is TGTGCCAGCAGGCGACCTCGGGACAGGGATGACAATGAGCAGTTCTTC.

The chain couples TRBV6-5 to TRBJ2-5, with 11 bases fitting TRBD1. The germline V gene has CDR1 MNHEY and CDR2 SVGAGI. The CDR3 is made up of 15 amino acids. With V trimmed by 2 bases and J by 4 bases, 3 bases remained unmatched. The CDR3 protein is CASSYGTGGGETQYF. CDR3 DNA: TGTGCCAGCAGTTACGGGACAGGGGGGGGAGAGACCCAGTACTTC.

J is TRBJ2-7 and V is TRBV1; the listed D gene, TRBD2, was not tested against the DNA. TRBV1 is a listed pseudogene. The CDR3 is made up of 15 amino acids. CDR3 residues: CTSSQVGGSSYEQYF. The CDR3 DNA reads TGCACCAGCAGCCAAGTTGGGGGGAGCTCCTACGAGCAGTACTTC.

The chain uses TRBV2 and TRBJ2-1, with 7 positions matching TRBD2. V shed 4 bases and J 9 bases; nucleotides not matched to a gene: 12. The germline V gene encodes CDR1 SNHLY and CDR2 FYNNEI. The CDR3 has 15 residues. The DNA for the CDR3 is TGTGCCAGCAGTGCCCCGGGACTATACCGTAGTGAGCAGTTCTTC. Protein sequence: CASSAPGLYRSEQFF.

The chain couples TRBV5-6 to TRBJ2-6, with TRBD1 identical over 7 bases. Trimming removed 0 bases from V and 0 bases from J; junction bases left unmatched: 6. The germline V gene has CDR1 SGHDT and CDR2 YYEEEE. The CDR3 covers 18 residues. As DNA, the CDR3 is TGTGCCAGCAGCTTGGCGGGACAGTGGCTCTCTGGGGCCAACGTCCTGACTTTC. As protein: CASSLAGQWLSGANVLTF.

The chain combines TRBV9 with TRBJ1-3; D perhaps matches TRBD1 (6 bases). V dropped 4 bases and J dropped 7 bases, with 12 bases sitting between them. This CDR3 comprises 13 residues. CDR1 is SGDLS and CDR2 is YYNGEE in the germline V gene. CDR3 region: CASSRDTFNTIYF. The CDR3 DNA is TGTGCCAGCAGCCGGGACACCTTTAACACCATATATTTT.

The chain recombines TRBV5-6 with TRBJ2-3, with 11 bases identical to TRBD2. V was clipped by 4 bases and J by 0 bases; unmatched bases: 10. The length of the CDR3 is 18 residues. CDR1 and CDR2 from the germline V gene are SGHDT and YYEEEE. The CDR3 region has the DNA TGTGCCAGCAGCCCCTGGGTAGCGGGGGGGCCTAGCACAGATACGCAGTATTTT. Its protein product is CASSPWVAGGPSTDTQYF.